A single sample gave rise to the 22 T cell receptor beta chains below, sequenced in a study of spatial heterogeneity in lung cancer. Study results and caveats: Counts of expanded alpha and beta TCRs within tumors tracked the tumor nonsynonymous mutation count.

The time point was: sample taken at primary tumor resection. TCRdb processed the 5' RACE reads anew with MiXCR; each CDR3 protein has one entry. The top ten clones hold over 20% of a sample with about 920 distinct CDR3 sequences, 30% to 40% of them seen once. These TCRs' antigens remain unknown. The source was lung tumor tissue, collected at surgery. Receptors were obtained from a male donor with early-stage non-small cell lung cancer.

This clonotype rates as large. The chain recombines TRBV11-2 with TRBJ1-2; D may be TRBD1 (6 bases). The CDR3 extends over 13 amino acids. The ends were cut back, 4 bases at V and 7 bases at J, with 13 bases in the middle. Per germline, CDR1 SGHAT and CDR2 FQNNGV. This chain's CDR3 is CASSWSAGVGYTF. CDR3 sequence (DNA): TGTGCCAGCAGCTGGTCGGCAGGGGTTGGCTACACCTTC.

By its share, this clonotype is large (0.1 to 1%). This sequence joins TRBV19 and TRBJ1-6, with 8 bases that match TRBD1. Germline assignment: CDR1 LNHDA and CDR2 SQIVND (reference sequence). The CDR3 runs 15 residues. V lost 4 bases to trimming and J lost 7 bases; unmatched junction nucleotides: 6. The CDR3 DNA sequence: TGTGCCAGTAGTACTAAGGACAGGGAAAATTCACCCCTCCACTTT. As protein: CASSTKDRENSPLHF.

This clonotype came up once. V gene TRBV14 combines with J gene TRBJ2-7; unclear D gene. CDR3 length: 14 amino acids. In germline, CDR1 is SGHDN, CDR2 FVKESK. The V end was cut by 3 bases, the J end by 1 base, with 10 bases between. CDR3 nucleotide sequence: TGTGCCAGCAGCCAGATTTGGTCATCCTACGAGCAGTACTTC. This encodes CASSQIWSSYEQYF.

This clonotype qualifies as large (0.1 to 1%). The V call is TRBV7-2, the J call TRBJ2-5; TRBD2 agrees at 9 bases. CDR1 SGHTA and CDR2 FQGNSA come from the germline V gene. This CDR3 has 19 residues. After removal of 2 bases from V and 0 bases from J, the junction contained 13 bases not matched to a gene. The CDR3 loop is CASSLRPFGSGGYQETQYF. The CDR3 DNA sequence: TGTGCCAGCAGCTTACGCCCATTTGGTAGCGGGGGATACCAAGAGACCCAGTACTTC.

By sample share, this clonotype is medium-sized. The chain combines TRBV12-3 or TRBV12-4 with TRBJ1-5; D may be TRBD1 (6 bases). This CDR3 is 15 amino acids long. Trimming removed 5 bases at V and 3 bases at J, with 14 bases between. The chain's CDR3 is CASSPREGVNQPQHF. DNA for the CDR3: TGTGCCAGCAGTCCCAGGGAGGGGGTCAATCAGCCCCAGCATTTT.

V and J are TRBV2 and TRBJ2-7, with a weak D call TRBD2 (6 bases). V shed 7 bases and J shed 7 bases, with 17 bases lying between them. Germline V gives CDR1 SNHLY, CDR2 FYNNEI. This CDR3 is 13 amino acids long. As DNA, the CDR3 is TGTGCCAGCAAGAATCGCGGGGCGGGGGAGCAGTACTTC. Translating gives CASKNRGAGEQYF.

J is TRBJ2-7 and V is TRBV7-9, with TRBD1 identical over 7 bases. The length of the CDR3 is 13 residues. J gave up 4 bases and V 5 bases, and 5 bases lay outside the gene matches. Per the germline V gene, CDR1 is SEHNR and CDR2 is FQNEAQ (reference sequence). The DNA for the CDR3 is TGTGCCAGCAGCCCAGGGACAGAGTACGAGCAGTACTTC. Translated, it gives CASSPGTEYEQYF.

This clonotype is labeled as large. This sequence joins TRBV27 and TRBJ1-1, with D uncertain. Trimming shortened V by 0 bases and J by 5 bases, and 13 bases separated the two germline ends. The CDR3 runs to 15 residues. Germline V gives CDR1 MNHEY, CDR2 SMNVEV (reference sequence). The CDR3 reads CASSLSGAGRTEAFF. DNA for the CDR3: TGTGCCAGCAGTTTATCGGGTGCTGGGAGGACTGAAGCTTTCTTT.

Only a few counts were recorded for this clonotype. The rearrangement links TRBV5-5 to TRBJ2-7; maybe TRBD1 (6 bases). CDR1 SGHKS and CDR2 YYEKEE come from the germline V gene (reference sequence). The ends were cut back, 3 bases at V and 6 bases at J, with 16 bases in the middle. The CDR3 is 14 amino acids. The CDR3 loop reads CASSSRDKPLEQYF. As DNA, the CDR3 is TGTGCCAGCAGCTCCCGGGACAAGCCTCTCGAGCAGTACTTC.

This sequence joins TRBV20-1 and TRBJ2-7, with 9 nucleotides matching TRBD1. Germline CDR1 and CDR2: DFQATT and SNEGSKA (reference sequence). V was clipped by 5 bases and J by 2 bases; unmatched bases: 7. This CDR3 region has 14 residues. This chain's CDR3 is CSASHRDRAYEQYF. Here the CDR3 DNA reads TGCAGTGCTTCCCACAGGGACAGGGCCTACGAGCAGTACTTC.

The V gene is TRBV6-1, the J gene TRBJ2-7; D perhaps matches TRBD2 (6 bases). V was pared by 7 bases and J by 5 bases, with 15 bases between. The CDR3 consists of 13 residues. Per germline, CDR1 MNHNS and CDR2 SASEGT. The CDR3 protein is CASTSGGGNEQYF. CDR3 nucleotides: TGTGCCAGCACCTCGGGCGGAGGGAACGAGCAGTACTTC.

The CDR3 DNA reads as TGTGCCAGCAGCCCGACTAGCGGCACAGATACGCAGTATTTT. The encoded protein is CASSPTSGTDTQYF. The J gene is TRBJ2-3, the V gene TRBV7-9; 8 nucleotides agree with TRBD2. Germline-derived CDR1 and CDR2 are SEHNR and FQNEAQ (reference sequence). The CDR3 runs 14 residues. The trim removed 5 bases at V and 1 base at J, leaving 2 bases unmatched.

In its sample, this clonotype is large (0.1 to 1%). The chain uses TRBV28 and TRBJ2-1; no clear D gene. This CDR3 region has 12 residues. Trimming removed 5 bases at V and 15 bases at J, with 17 bases between. Germline CDR1 reads MDHEN; CDR2 reads SYDVKM. The CDR3 DNA is TGTGCCAGCAGTGATACTACGGCCGGATCGTTCTTC. Protein: CASSDTTAGSFF.

This clonotype qualifies as large. This chain connects TRBV18 to TRBJ1-2; D unresolved. Germline lookup yields CDR1 KGHSH and CDR2 LQKENI. The CDR3 extends over 13 amino acids. Trimming left V 3 bases short and J 6 bases short, with 11 bases between. The CDR3 DNA sequence: TGTGCCAGCTCACCCCGGACGGCCAATGGCTACACCTTC. Encoded protein: CASSPRTANGYTF.

The chain couples TRBV20-1 to TRBJ2-3; D is uncertain. The CDR3 is 11 amino acids. V was clipped by 3 bases and J by 4 bases, with 5 bases between them. The germline V gene has CDR1 DFQATT and CDR2 SNEGSKA (reference sequence). The CDR3 loop is CSARFSDTQYF. In nucleotides, the CDR3 is TGCAGTGCTAGGTTCTCAGATACGCAGTATTTT.

The V call is TRBV29-1, the J call TRBJ2-1, with 10 bases aligning to TRBD2. CDR3 size: 14 residues. Germline V gene data show CDR1 as SQVTM and CDR2 as ANQGSEA. DNA of the CDR3: TGCAGTTCCAACCCTAGCGGGAGTATAAATGAGCAGTTCTTC. This sequence encodes CSSNPSGSINEQFF.

CDR3 region: CSARSRRTGRETQYF. The DNA for the CDR3 is TGCAGTGCTAGATCCAGGAGGACAGGGAGAGAGACCCAGTACTTC. The chain uses TRBV20-1 and TRBJ2-5; TRBD1 aligns across 8 bases. The CDR3 totals 15 residues. V gave up 2 bases and J gave up 4 bases; unmatched junction bases: 9. Per the germline V gene, CDR1 is DFQATT and CDR2 is SNEGSKA (reference sequence).

The J gene is TRBJ2-5, the V gene TRBV6-5, with TRBD2 matching 16 bases. The junction had 9 bases not matched to a gene; V was cut back by 10 bases and J by 4 bases. Germline-derived CDR1 and CDR2 are MNHEY and SVGAGI. CDR3 length: 16 residues. CDR3 sequence reads: CATGLAGGPGRETQYF. DNA of the CDR3: TGTGCCACGGGACTAGCGGGAGGGCCAGGCCGAGAGACCCAGTACTTC.

By its share, this clonotype is medium-sized. V gene TRBV6-6 combines with J gene TRBJ2-5; 7 nucleotides agree with TRBD2. After removal of 5 bases from V and 5 bases from J, the junction contained 5 bases not matched to a gene. Germline V lookup: CDR1 MNHNY, CDR2 SVGAGI (reference sequence). The CDR3 extends over 13 amino acids. The CDR3 DNA reads TGTGCCAGCAGTCTGGGGGAGGGTGAGACCCAGTACTTC. This encodes CASSLGEGETQYF.

This sequence joins TRBV2 and TRBJ2-1; perhaps TRBD2 as D (6 bases). V lost 7 bases and J lost 4, with 20 bases in between. The germline CDR1 and CDR2 sequences are SNHLY and FYNNEI. The CDR3 is 16 amino acids. The CDR3 here is CASMAGLTREYNEQFF. CDR3 nucleotide sequence: TGTGCCAGCATGGCGGGGCTTACCCGAGAGTACAATGAGCAGTTCTTC.

This clonotype is termed large. V and J are TRBV27 and TRBJ2-7; D possibly corresponds to TRBD2 (6 bases). CDR3 length: 14 amino acids. Germline V lookup: CDR1 MNHEY, CDR2 SMNVEV (reference sequence). V was trimmed by 2 bases and J by 2 bases, leaving 10 bases between them. CDR3 coding DNA: TGTGCCAGCAGTTTAAACGCGGGGACCTACGAGCAGTACTTC. This translates into CASSLNAGTYEQYF.

This clonotype is classed as large (0.1 to 1%). This chain connects TRBV7-8 to TRBJ1-2; possibly TRBD1 for D (6 bases). Between the trimmed V and J ends, which lost 1 base and 8 bases, there was a span of 17 bases. The CDR3 is 15 amino acids. Germline V CDR1 and CDR2: SGHVS, FQNEAQ. In DNA form, the CDR3 reads TGTGCCAGCAGCTTAGGGGGCGGCAGGGGTGGCGGCTACACCTTC. This encodes CASSLGGGRGGGYTF. The variable domain in full, with the rest retrieved from reference TRBV7-8 and TRBJ1-2, is GAGVSQSPRYKVAKRGQDVALRCDPISGHVSLFWYQQALGQGPEFLTYFQNEAQLDKSGLPSDRFFAERPEGSVSTLKIQRTQQEDSAVYLCASSLGGGRGGGYTFGSGTRLTVV.